The T cell receptor (beta chain) under discussion was sequenced for a study of T cells in Graves' hyperthyroidism and ophthalmopathy. Patients were excluded for uncontrolled infection, other autoimmune disease, pregnancy or lactation. Comments on this clonotype: No antigen is known for it.

The TCR beta CDR3 regions underwent amplification using RNA transcripts as the source. The TCR CDR3 first-round RT-PCR relied on the HTBI primer set. TCRdb reprocessed the multiplex PCR reads with MiXCR, giving one entry per CDR3 protein. This table holds hundreds of thousands of distinct CDR3 sequences, more than 45% found once. Study-level results: Ophthalmopathy stood apart from stable hyperthyroidism in a 13 V-J model. The model's output predicted ophthalmopathy at a median of about 5.9 months prior to onset. Most thyroid-expanded clonotypes above 0.001 were also found in blood.

CDR1 and CDR2 from the germline V gene are LNHDA and SQIVND (reference sequence). The CDR3 loop spans 17 amino acids. The J gene is TRBJ1-3, the V gene TRBV19; tentatively, D is TRBD1 or TRBD2 (5 bases each). TRBJ2-3 explains the end of the DNA better; the J call may be wrong. Sequencing was carried out using peripheral blood or thyroid tissue (not recorded which). The clonotype originates from a woman aged 18-29 years with Graves' hyperthyroidism. The CDR3 protein is CASSITSGLFVGDTQYF. The CDR3 DNA reads TGTGCCAGTAGTATTACATCGGGGCTATTCGTGGGAGATACGCAGTATTTT.